This paragraph covers one TCR beta chain sequence. In the original processing: Nucleated cell number was recorded as an estimate derived from reference gene primer amplification. TCRdb's table, derived via immunoSEQ multiplex PCR, lists solely in-frame clones and lacks some. V and J calls and clone size are copied from that table; D and trimming were computed from the DNA. The table lists a few hundred thousand clones, approximately 80% of them singletons. The entry originates in a study of blood T cell repertoires in COVID-19. Study summary: Sites across the United States, Italy and Spain contributed samples from acute and convalescent COVID-19. The analysed material was cDNA or gDNA that came from T cells, B-cell-depleted T cells, or PBMCs.

The V gene's germline CDR1 is LGHDT and CDR2 YNNKEL (reference sequence). The CDR3 length is 14 residues. V lost 0 bases and J lost 3, with 8 bases in between. The V gene is TRBV3-1 (or the pseudogene TRBV3-2), the J gene TRBJ1-1; D gene ambiguous. The sample taken for sequencing was peripheral blood. The sequence came from a woman aged 50 to 65 with acute or convalescent COVID-19. CDR3 bases: TGTGCCAGCAGCCAAGAATCGAGGGACACTGAAGCTTTCTTT. It specifies CASSQESRDTEAFF.